This TCR beta chain originates from a study of OX40 agonist ivuxolimab in advanced cancers. This CDR3 has 14 residues. Trimming at V came to 5 bases and at J to 5 bases, leaving 8 bases not matched to a gene. The V gene's germline CDR1 is MNHEY and CDR2 SVGAGI. Study observations and caveats: Among T cells, CD8+ cells averaged more expanded clones than CD4+ cells. By week 6 at 0.1 to 3.0 mg/kg, blood CD4+ and CD8+ T cells had expanded clonally.

Profiled with immunoSEQ multiplex PCR; TCRdb holds only in-frame clones, not every one. This sample has more than 75,000 clones, with about 84% found just once. This clone appeared a single time. The antigen is undetermined. This sample comprised CD4+ or CD8+ T cells sorted from blood, obtained in a trial of the OX40 agonist ivuxolimab. This TCR was sampled from an adult with an advanced solid tumor such as melanoma, head and neck, liver or kidney cancer. The chain carries TRBV6-5 and TRBJ2-7; 8 bases line up with TRBD2. The CDR3 DNA sequence: TGTGCCAGCAGTACATTACTCGGGGGGGACGAGCAGTACTTC. It yields the protein CASSTLLGGDEQYF.